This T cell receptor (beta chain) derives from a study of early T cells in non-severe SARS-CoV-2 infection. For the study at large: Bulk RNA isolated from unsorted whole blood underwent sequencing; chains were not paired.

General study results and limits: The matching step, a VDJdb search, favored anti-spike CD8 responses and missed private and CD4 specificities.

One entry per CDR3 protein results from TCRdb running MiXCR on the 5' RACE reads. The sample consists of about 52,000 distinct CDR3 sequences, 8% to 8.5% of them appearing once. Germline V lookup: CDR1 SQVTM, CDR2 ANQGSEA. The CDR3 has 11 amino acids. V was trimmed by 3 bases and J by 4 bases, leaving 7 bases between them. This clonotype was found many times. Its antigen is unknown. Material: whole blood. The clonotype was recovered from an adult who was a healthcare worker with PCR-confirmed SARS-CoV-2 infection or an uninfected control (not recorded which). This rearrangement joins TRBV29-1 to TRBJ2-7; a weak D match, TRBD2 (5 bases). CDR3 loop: CSVEIAYEQYF. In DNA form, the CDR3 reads TGCAGCGTTGAGATAGCGTACGAGCAGTACTTC.